This T cell receptor beta chain was identified during a study of blood T cell repertoires in COVID-19. The method was immunoSEQ multiplex PCR; TCRdb's version includes in-frame clones alone and lacks a portion of them. The sample lists about 380,000 clones, around 89% occurring once. Germline assignment: CDR1 SGDLS and CDR2 YYNGEE. The CDR3 loop spans 15 amino acids. V dropped 4 bases and J dropped 5; count of bases not matched to a gene: 10. Specimen: PBMCs or T cells enriched from blood (not recorded which). The receptor was isolated from a woman under 30 who had recovered from COVID-19. V is TRBV9 and J is TRBJ2-7; TRBD2 aligns across 9 bases. This CDR3 is CASSPRGLAGNEQYF. As DNA, the CDR3 is TGTGCCAGCAGCCCCAGAGGGCTAGCGGGAAACGAGCAGTACTTC.